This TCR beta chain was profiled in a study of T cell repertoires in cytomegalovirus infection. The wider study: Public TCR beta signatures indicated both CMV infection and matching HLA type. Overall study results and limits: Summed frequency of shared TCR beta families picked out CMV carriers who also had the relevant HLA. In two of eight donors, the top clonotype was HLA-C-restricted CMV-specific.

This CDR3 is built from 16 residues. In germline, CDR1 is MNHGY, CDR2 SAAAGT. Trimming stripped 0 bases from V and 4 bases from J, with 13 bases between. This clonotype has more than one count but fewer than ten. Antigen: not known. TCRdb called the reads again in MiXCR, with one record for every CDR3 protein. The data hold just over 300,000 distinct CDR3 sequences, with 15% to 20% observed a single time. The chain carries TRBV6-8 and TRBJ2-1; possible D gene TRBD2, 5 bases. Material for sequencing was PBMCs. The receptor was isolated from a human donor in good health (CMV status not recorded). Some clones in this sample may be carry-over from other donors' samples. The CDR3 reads CASSYSGIHGYNEQFF. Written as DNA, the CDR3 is TGTGCCAGCAGTTACTCCGGGATCCACGGGTACAATGAGCAGTTCTTC.